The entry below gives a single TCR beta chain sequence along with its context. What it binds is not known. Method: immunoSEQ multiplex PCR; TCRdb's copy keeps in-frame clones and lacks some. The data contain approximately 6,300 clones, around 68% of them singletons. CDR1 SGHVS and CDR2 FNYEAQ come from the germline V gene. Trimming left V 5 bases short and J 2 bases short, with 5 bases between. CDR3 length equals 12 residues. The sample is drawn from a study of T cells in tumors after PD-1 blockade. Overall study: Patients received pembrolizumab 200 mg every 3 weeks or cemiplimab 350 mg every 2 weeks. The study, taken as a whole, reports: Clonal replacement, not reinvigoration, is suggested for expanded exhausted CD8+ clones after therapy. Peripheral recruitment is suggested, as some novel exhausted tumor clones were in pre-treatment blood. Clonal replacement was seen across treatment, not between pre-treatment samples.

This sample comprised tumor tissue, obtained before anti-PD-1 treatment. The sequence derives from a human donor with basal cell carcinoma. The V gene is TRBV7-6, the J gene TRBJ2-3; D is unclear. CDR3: CASSPVTDTQYF. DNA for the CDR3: TGTGCCAGCAGCCCCGTCACAGATACGCAGTATTTT.